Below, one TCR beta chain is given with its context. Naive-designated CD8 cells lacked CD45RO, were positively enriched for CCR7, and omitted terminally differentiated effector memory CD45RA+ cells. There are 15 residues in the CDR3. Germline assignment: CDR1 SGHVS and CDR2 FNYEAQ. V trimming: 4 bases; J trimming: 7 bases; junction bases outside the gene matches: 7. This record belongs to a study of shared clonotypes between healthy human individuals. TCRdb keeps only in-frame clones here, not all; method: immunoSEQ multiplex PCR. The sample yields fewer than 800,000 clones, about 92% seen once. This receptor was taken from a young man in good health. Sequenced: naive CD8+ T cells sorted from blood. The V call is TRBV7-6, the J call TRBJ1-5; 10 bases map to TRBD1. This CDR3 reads CASSSGTGERQPQHF. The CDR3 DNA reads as TGTGCCAGCAGCTCAGGGACAGGGGAGAGACAGCCCCAGCATTTT. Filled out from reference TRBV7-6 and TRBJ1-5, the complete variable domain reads GAGVSQSPRYKVTKRGQDVALRCDPISGHVSLYWYRQALGQGPEFLTYFNYEAQQDKSGLPNDRFSAERPEGSISTLTIQRTEQRDSAMYRCASSSGTGERQPQHFGDGTRLSIL.